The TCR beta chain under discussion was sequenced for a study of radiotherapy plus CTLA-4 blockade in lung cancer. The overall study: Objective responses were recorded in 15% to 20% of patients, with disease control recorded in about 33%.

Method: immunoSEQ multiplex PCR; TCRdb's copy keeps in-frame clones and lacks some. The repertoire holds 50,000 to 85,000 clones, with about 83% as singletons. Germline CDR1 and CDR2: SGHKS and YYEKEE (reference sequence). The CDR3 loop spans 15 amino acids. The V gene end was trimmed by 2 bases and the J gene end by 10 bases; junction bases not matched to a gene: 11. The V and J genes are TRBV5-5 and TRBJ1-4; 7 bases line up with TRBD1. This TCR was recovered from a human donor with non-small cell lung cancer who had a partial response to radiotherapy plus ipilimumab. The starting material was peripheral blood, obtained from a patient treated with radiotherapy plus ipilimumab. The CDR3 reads CASSFRTGLEGKLFF. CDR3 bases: TGTGCCAGCAGCTTCCGGACAGGTCTAGAGGGAAAACTGTTTTTT.